These 27 T cell receptor beta chains originate from one sample sequenced in a study of monozygotic twins with inflammatory bowel disease. TCRdb re-called the 5' RACE reads, yielding one record per CDR3 amino acid sequence without DNA. The sample spans 80,000 or so distinct CDR3 sequences; the ten largest clones claim around 7%. The sequencing input was blood. These TCRs come from a human donor with ulcerative colitis or Crohn's disease, or a healthy co-twin of an affected twin (not recorded which).

The V and J genes are TRBV20-1 and TRBJ1-1. The CDR3 has 12 amino acids. CDR1 and CDR2 from the germline V gene are DFQATT and SNEGSKA (reference sequence). The CDR3 reads CSAREGPLEAFF.

The rearrangement uses TRBV9 and TRBJ2-2; TCRdb picks TRBD1, but there is no DNA to check that call. The CDR3 extends over 14 amino acids. CDR1 is SGDLS, CDR2 YYNGEE, per germline. The CDR3 sequence is CASSLRQGTGELFF.

V is TRBV20-1 and J is TRBJ2-1; the TRBD1 assignment by TCRdb is unverifiable without DNA. The CDR3 spans 16 residues. CDR1 and CDR2 (germline): DFQATT, SNEGSKA (reference sequence). The CDR3 region is CSARVSTARTYNEQFF.

This chain uses TRBV9 with TRBJ1-3. CDR1 and CDR2 from the germline V gene are SGDLS and YYNGEE. CDR3 length: 15 residues. The CDR3 spells CASSVDSGAGNTIYF.

V is TRBV5-1 and J is TRBJ2-3; with no DNA, the TCRdb D assignment of TRBD1 cannot be verified. The CDR3 length is 15 residues. Germline-derived CDR1 and CDR2 are SGHRS and YFSETQ. The CDR3 here is CASSELDRDPDTQYF.

The J gene is TRBJ1-2, the V gene TRBV24-1; TCRdb selects TRBD1, and the lack of DNA leaves this call unchecked. This CDR3 is built from 15 residues. The germline V gene encodes CDR1 KGHDR and CDR2 SFDVKD. The CDR3 sequence is CATSDPGQGSYGYTF.

The CDR3 protein is CSVYTTGELFF. The chain is built from TRBV29-1 and TRBJ2-2. The CDR3 loop spans 11 amino acids. Germline V gene lookup returns CDR1 SQVTM and CDR2 ANQGSEA.

CDR3 residues: CASTETGAAGYTF. V usage is TRBV6-1 and J usage is TRBJ1-2; the TCRdb D gene call, TRBD1, has no DNA to confirm it. Germline CDR1 reads MNHNS; CDR2 reads SASEGT. CDR3 length: 13 residues.

The chain uses TRBV5-6 and TRBJ1-2. Germline V gene sequence: CDR1 SGHDT, CDR2 YYEEEE. The CDR3 runs 13 residues. The CDR3 sequence is CASSLDGVYGYTF. The whole variable domain, remainder taken from reference TRBV5-6 and TRBJ1-2, is DAGVTQSPTHLIKTRGQQVTLRCSPKSGHDTVSWYQQALGQGPQFIFQYYEEEERQRGNFPDRFSGHQFPNYSSELNVNALLLGDSALYLCASSLDGVYGYTFGSGTRLTVV.

The chain links TRBV5-1 to TRBJ2-5; TCRdb picks TRBD2, but there is no DNA to check that call. Germline CDR1 and CDR2: SGHRS and YFSETQ. The CDR3 is made up of 15 amino acids. The CDR3 is CASRLAGTTQETQYF.

The rearrangement links TRBV5-1 to TRBJ2-7. CDR3 length equals 14 residues. The germline CDR1 and CDR2 sequences are SGHRS and YFSETQ. CDR3 region: CASSLGQHSYEQYF.

The chain is built from TRBV28 and TRBJ1-4. Germline CDR1 MDHEN, CDR2 SYDVKM. The CDR3 is 14 residues long. The CDR3 is CASSSEVLREKLFF.

The chain recombines TRBV7-8 with TRBJ2-7; the D call from TCRdb, TRBD1, cannot be confirmed without DNA. From germline, CDR1 is SGHVS and CDR2 FQNEAQ. The CDR3 is 15 amino acids. The CDR3 is CASSPGQRLSYEQYF.

The gene calls are TRBV20-1 and TRBJ2-3; TCRdb reports TRBD1, a call that lacks DNA to check it against. Germline lookup yields CDR1 DFQATT and CDR2 SNEGSKA (reference sequence). The CDR3 runs 17 residues. The CDR3 here is CSARGPGTGMGADTQYF.

This chain uses TRBV20-1 with TRBJ1-5; without DNA, the TCRdb call of TRBD1 cannot be checked. The length of the CDR3 is 15 residues. Germline assignment: CDR1 DFQATT and CDR2 SNEGSKA (reference sequence). The CDR3 region is CSARPGGYSNQPQHF.

V gene TRBV20-1 combines with J gene TRBJ2-1; the TRBD1 assignment by TCRdb is unverifiable without DNA. CDR1 is DFQATT, CDR2 SNEGSKA, per germline (reference sequence). This CDR3 spans 17 amino acids. The CDR3 region is CSARGPGWRPSYNEQFF.

The gene calls are TRBV12-3 or TRBV12-4 and TRBJ2-7. This CDR3 region has 15 residues. The CDR3 here is CASTGSGQGAYEQYF.

CDR3 protein: CASSTWGAQETQYF. The J gene is TRBJ2-5, the V gene TRBV12-3 or TRBV12-4; TCRdb reports TRBD1, a call that lacks DNA to check it against. The CDR3 consists of 14 residues.

This chain connects TRBV6-6 to TRBJ1-5; TCRdb lists TRBD1, though no DNA is available to test this call. This CDR3 region has 14 residues. Germline V lookup: CDR1 MNHNY, CDR2 SVGAGI (reference sequence). The chain's CDR3 is CASRDGTGNQPQHF.

The chain couples TRBV7-6 to TRBJ1-1. This CDR3 is built from 14 residues. Germline loops: CDR1 SGHVS, CDR2 FNYEAQ. The CDR3 spells CASSRNGGSGEAFF.

The chain recombines TRBV24-1 with TRBJ2-2. This CDR3 region has 13 residues. Germline lookup yields CDR1 KGHDR and CDR2 SFDVKD. This chain's CDR3 is CATSLRKTGELFF.

The CDR3 region is CASSQYLGDNTEAFF. The chain recombines TRBV3-1 with TRBJ1-1. The CDR3 is made up of 15 amino acids. Looked up from germline, CDR1 is LGHDT and CDR2 is YNNKEL (reference sequence). The full variable domain, rest sourced from reference TRBV3-1 and TRBJ1-1, is DTAVSQTPKYLVTQMGNDKSIKCEQNLGHDTMYWYKQDSKKFLKIMFSYNNKELIINETVPNRFSPKSPDKAHLNLHINSLELGDSAVYFCASSQYLGDNTEAFFGQGTRLTVV.

The rearrangement joins TRBV7-9 to TRBJ2-3; TCRdb indicates TRBD2, and absent DNA this call remains unverified. CDR3 length: 16 amino acids. The germline gives CDR1 SEHNR, CDR2 FQNEAQ (reference sequence). This CDR3 is CASSLRGGLYTDTQYF.

The rearrangement uses TRBV7-2 and TRBJ1-6; TCRdb reports TRBD1, a call that lacks DNA to check it against. Germline lookup yields CDR1 SGHTA and CDR2 FQGNSA. The CDR3 totals 12 residues. The CDR3 loop is CASSSQGVRHHF.

V usage is TRBV27 and J usage is TRBJ2-3; the TCRdb D gene call, TRBD1, has no DNA to confirm it. CDR1 and CDR2 (germline): MNHEY, SMNVEV (reference sequence). CDR3 length: 16 residues. The CDR3 loop reads CASSSRPDRAADTQYF.

The chain joins TRBV25-1 to TRBJ2-1; there is no DNA to check the TCRdb D call of TRBD1. This CDR3 spans 22 amino acids. Germline-derived CDR1 and CDR2 are MGHDK and SYGVNS. The CDR3 spells CASRYSGGKGPPRGDSYNEQFF.

The chain has TRBV2 and TRBJ1-1. This CDR3 is built from 14 residues. Germline lookup yields CDR1 SNHLY and CDR2 FYNNEI. The CDR3 sequence is CASRWSWLNTEAFF. Full variable domain (remainder filled in from reference TRBV2 and TRBJ1-1): EPEVTQTPSHQVTQMGQEVILRCVPISNHLYFYWYRQILGQKVEFLVSFYNNEISEKSEIFDDQFSVERPDGSNFTLKIRSTKLEDSAMYFCASRWSWLNTEAFFGQGTRLTVV.